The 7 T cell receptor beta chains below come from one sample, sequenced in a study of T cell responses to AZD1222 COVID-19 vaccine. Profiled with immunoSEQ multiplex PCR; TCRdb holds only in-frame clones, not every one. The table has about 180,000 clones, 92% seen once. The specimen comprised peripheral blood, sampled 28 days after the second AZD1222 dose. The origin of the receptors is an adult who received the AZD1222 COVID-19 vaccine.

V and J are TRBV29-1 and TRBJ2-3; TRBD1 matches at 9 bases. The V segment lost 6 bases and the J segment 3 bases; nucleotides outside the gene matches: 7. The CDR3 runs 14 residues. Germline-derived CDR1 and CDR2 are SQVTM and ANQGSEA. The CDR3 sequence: CSVGWTGVTDTQYF. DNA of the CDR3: TGCAGCGTCGGCTGGACAGGGGTAACAGATACGCAGTATTTT.

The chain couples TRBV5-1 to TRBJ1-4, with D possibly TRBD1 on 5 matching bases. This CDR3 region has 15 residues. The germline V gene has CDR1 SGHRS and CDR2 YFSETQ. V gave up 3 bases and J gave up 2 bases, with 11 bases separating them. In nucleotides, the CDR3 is TGCGCCAGCAGCTCCCTGGGGGGGACTAATGAAAAACTGTTTTTT. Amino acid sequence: CASSSLGGTNEKLFF.

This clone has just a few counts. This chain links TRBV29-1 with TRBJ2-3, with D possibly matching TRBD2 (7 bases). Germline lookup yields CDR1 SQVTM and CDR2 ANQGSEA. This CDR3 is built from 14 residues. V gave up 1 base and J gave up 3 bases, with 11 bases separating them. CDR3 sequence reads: CSVEGRGGTDTQYF. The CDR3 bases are TGCAGCGTTGAAGGCAGGGGAGGGACAGATACGCAGTATTTT.

The CDR3 DNA follows: TGTGCCAGCAGTTTCTTAGCGGGAAGTGGCTACGAGCAGTACTTC. It is translated as CASSFLAGSGYEQYF. This chain connects TRBV28 to TRBJ2-7, with 8 bases fitting TRBD2. Germline trimming cut 3 bases from V and 3 bases from J; bases unmatched to any gene: 7. Germline V lookup: CDR1 MDHEN, CDR2 SYDVKM. This CDR3 is built from 15 residues.

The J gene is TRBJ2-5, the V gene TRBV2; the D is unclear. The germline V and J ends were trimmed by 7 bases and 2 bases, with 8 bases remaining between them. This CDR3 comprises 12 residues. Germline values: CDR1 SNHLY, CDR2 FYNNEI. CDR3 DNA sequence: TGTGCCAGCATGCAGTCTCAAGAGACCCAGTACTTC. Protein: CASMQSQETQYF. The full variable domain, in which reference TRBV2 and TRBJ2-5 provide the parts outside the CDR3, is EPEVTQTPSHQVTQMGQEVILRCVPISNHLYFYWYRQILGQKVEFLVSFYNNEISEKSEIFDDQFSVERPDGSNFTLKIRSTKLEDSAMYFCASMQSQETQYFGPGTRLLVL.

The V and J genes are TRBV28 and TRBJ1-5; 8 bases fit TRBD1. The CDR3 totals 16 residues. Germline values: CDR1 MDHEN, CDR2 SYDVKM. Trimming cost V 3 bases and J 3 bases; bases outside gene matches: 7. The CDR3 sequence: CASSFVTGAVNQPQHF. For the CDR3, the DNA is TGTGCCAGCAGTTTTGTGACAGGGGCCGTCAATCAGCCCCAGCATTTT.

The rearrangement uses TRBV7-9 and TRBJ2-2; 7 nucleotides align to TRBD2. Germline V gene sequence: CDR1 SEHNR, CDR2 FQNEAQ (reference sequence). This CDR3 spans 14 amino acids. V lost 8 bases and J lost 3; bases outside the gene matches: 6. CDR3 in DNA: TGTGCCAGCCATACGGGGGGAGACACCGGGGAGCTGTTTTTT. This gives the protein CASHTGGDTGELFF.